This T cell receptor (beta chain) originates from a study of T cell clonotyping in hematopoietic cell transplantation (dated by TCRdb to the early 2020s). With regard to the full study: The study collected over a hundred blood samples from under 45 consecutive transplant recipients and their related donors. Patient recruitment ran from 2015 to early 2017, and follow-up continued until late 2020 or death.

Results and caveats for the whole study, not just this receptor: Broader TCR repertoire diversity after transplant was predicted by Inverse Simpson Index values from donors and from recipients before transplant. Only a small fraction of recipient repertoires overlapped donor repertoires, with over 95% appearing de novo at the given depth. The sample size was limited, and because cells were not sorted, the contributions of CD4 and CD8 repertoires could not be separated. Recipient TCR diversity fell after transplant, with pathologically expanded clonotypes rising progressively from day 30 to day 180.

TCR beta CDR3 regions were amplified from genomic DNA with the immunoSEQ assay, a bias-controlled multiplex PCR using V- and J-specific primers. A second PCR step added a proprietary barcode and Illumina adapter sequences to the CDR3 amplicons. An Illumina MiSeq instrument was used for sequencing of the CDR3 libraries. The paper's data handling went like this. Export and quality control were performed with immunoSEQ Analyzer 3.0, and downstream analyses were performed with R Bioconductor and Immunarch. Only productive rearrangements within the normalized downsampled data set were used in the calculation of repertoire metrics. In the normalized cohort, a clonotype counted as pathologically expanded if the clonotype was larger than 5 templates. The Inverse Simpson Index was used to measure repertoire diversity. To capture all clonotypes, the CMV-specificity analyses were run on the non-normalized data set. Here the immuneACCESS table is served through TCRdb, limited to in-frame sequences with V and J called. Missing clones are a known gap in these copies; in checked studies unresolved V genes cover under half, and the rest lacks a known reason. D and trimming were read from the DNA, whereas the V and J calls and clone size are those reported in that table. The sample table contains over 6,500 clones; only one count was recorded for about 39% of them. The ten most abundant clones make up roughly 18% of the sample.

V was cut back by 1 base and J by 2 bases, leaving a gap of 5 bases between them. Reading the germline V gene (reference sequence) gives CDR1 GTSNPN and CDR2 SVGIG. CDR3 length: 12 amino acids, cysteine to phenylalanine. Only the CDR3 DNA is retained, 36 bases long and in frame from the first base. Worth noting for this clone: Its antigen is not yet known. Base qualities are missing; no much larger clone stands one base away.

What this sample's time point label stands for: 30 days after allo-HCT. Blood from recipients was drawn about 28 days before transplant and again at days 30, 100 and 180 after transplant. Nuclei Lysis Solution was used to extract genomic DNA from fresh or cryopreserved unfractionated peripheral blood mononuclear cells. This specimen was peripheral blood mononuclear cells, taken 30 days after allogeneic stem cell transplant. The TCR sequence derives from a female patient in her 60s who had an allogeneic stem cell transplant, so the T cells may come from the graft donor. Some clones in this sample may be carry-over from other donors' samples. The receptor chain draws on TRBV30 and TRBJ1-2; TRBD1 might be the D gene, on 5 matching bases. This receptor carries the CDR3 CAWSGQNYGYTF. The nucleotide sequence reads as follows: TGTGCCTGGAGTGGACAGAACTATGGCTACACCTTC.